A selection of T cell receptor beta chains follows, all from one sample in a study of beta chain features in type 1 diabetes. Clones were sequenced by immunoSEQ multiplex PCR, and TCRdb holds only the in-frame ones, with some missing. The sample contains 350,000 to 450,000 clones, over 13% of which appear only once. Sequencing was carried out using naive CD4+ T cells from blood. The receptors were sampled from a woman between 18 and 29 years old in good health. CDR3s include the opening cysteine and the closing phenylalanine or tryptophan. D genes are given only for firm matches. Clone size, where shown, is once, few, many, or a class for clones that have expanded.

abundance,j_gene,d_gene,v_gene,CDR3nt,CDR3aa
few,TRBJ2-5,TRBD1,TRBV30,TGTGCCTGGAGTCGACAGGGCTACCAAGAGACCCAGTACTTC,CAWSRQGYQETQYF
.,TRBJ1-1,.,TRBV20-1,TGCAGTGCTTCAGGGAGGACTGAAGCTTTCTTT,CSASGRTEAFF
.,TRBJ2-1,TRBD1,TRBV5-4,TGTGCCAGCAGCTTGGGACAGGGTGGGGTCAGCTCCTACAATGAGCAGTTCTTC,CASSLGQGGVSSYNEQFF
.,TRBJ1-3,.,TRBV9,TGTGCCAGCAGCGTAGGAGACACCATATATTTT,CASSVGDTIYF
.,TRBJ2-1,.,TRBV6-5,TGTGCCAGCAGTTACGTATCCCGGGGAGGCCTCTATGAGCAGTTCTTC,CASSYVSRGGLYEQFF
few,TRBJ1-2,TRBD1,TRBV27,TGTGCCAGCAGTTCCCTGACAGGGGTCTTTGGCTACACCTTC,CASSSLTGVFGYTF
.,TRBJ2-3,.,TRBV30,TGTGCCTGGAAGCGGGTATTAAGCACAGATACGCAGTATTTT,CAWKRVLSTDTQYF
.,TRBJ1-1,.,TRBV11-1,TGTGCCAGCAGCTTAGCGGCCAGATTGAACACTGAAGCTTTCTTT,CASSLAARLNTEAFF
.,TRBJ2-2,.,TRBV2,TGTGCCAGCAGTGAAAAAGGACTACTGAACACCGGGGAGCTGTTTTTT,CASSEKGLLNTGELFF
.,TRBJ2-5,TRBD2,TRBV7-9,TGTGCCAGCAGCTCGCGGACTAGCGGGCTGTTAGAGACCCAGTACTTC,CASSSRTSGLLETQYF
.,TRBJ2-1,TRBD1,TRBV5-4,TGTGCCAGCAGCACCGGGACAGGGGCCTCAGAGCAGTTCTTC,CASSTGTGASEQFF
.,TRBJ2-7,.,TRBV7-9,TGTGCCAGCAGCTTAAGCCGCAGGTACGAGCAGTACTTC,CASSLSRRYEQYF
.,TRBJ2-7,TRBD1,TRBV23-1,TGCGCCAGCAGTCAGAATACTGCCGGGACAGCCGATTTTCACACATACTTC,CASSQNTAGTADFHTYF
.,TRBJ2-6,TRBD2,TRBV4-1,TGCGCCAGCAGCCGAGGAGAGGCGGGAGTCCGCTCTGGGGCCAACGTCCTGACTTTC,CASSRGEAGVRSGANVLTF
few,TRBJ1-5,.,TRBV25-1,TGTGCCAGCAATGGACAGACAAATCAGCCCCAGCATTTT,CASNGQTNQPQHF
few,TRBJ2-1,TRBD2,TRBV13,TGTGCCAGCAGCTCTCTGACTAGCCGCAATGAGCAGTTCTTC,CASSSLTSRNEQFF
.,TRBJ2-1,TRBD2,TRBV7-2,TGTGCCAGCAGCTTATGGCGGGAGGGCCGGAATGAGCAGTTCTTC,CASSLWREGRNEQFF
.,TRBJ2-7,TRBD1,TRBV29-1,TGCAGCGTTGCCGCGACAGGGTATGAGCAGTACTTC,CSVAATGYEQYF
few,TRBJ2-5,TRBD2,TRBV5-1,TGCGCCAGCAGCCAGCCTAGCGGGAAACAGACCCAGTACTTC,CASSQPSGKQTQYF
.,TRBJ1-4,.,TRBV15,TGTGCCACCAGCAGAGAAGGGACTAATAGACTGTTTTTT,CATSREGTNRLFF
.,TRBJ1-1,.,TRBV29-1,TGCAGCGTTGACACGACAGAGAACACTGAAGCTTTCTTT,CSVDTTENTEAFF
few,TRBJ2-4,.,TRBV7-2,TGTGCCAGCACCCGACCCCCGGGAGACATTCAGTACTTC,CASTRPPGDIQYF
.,TRBJ1-2,.,TRBV13,TGTGCCAGCAGTTTCCCCTACGGCTATGGCTACACCTTC,CASSFPYGYGYTF
.,TRBJ1-1,.,TRBV28,TGTGCCAGCAGTTCCTCCCCCCCACAGGATGAAGCTTTCTTT,CASSSSPPQDEAFF
few,TRBJ1-5,TRBD1,TRBV30,TGTGCCTGGAGTTGGGGGACAGGGAGGAATCAGCCCCAGCATTTT,CAWSWGTGRNQPQHF
few,TRBJ2-7,TRBD1,TRBV14,TGTGCCAGCAGCCACCACAAGGGACAGGGGATGACCTACGAGCAGTACTTC,CASSHHKGQGMTYEQYF
few,TRBJ2-5,TRBD1,TRBV11-2,TGTGCCAGCAGTCAGGACAGGGAAGAGACCCAGTACTTC,CASSQDREETQYF
few,TRBJ1-2,.,TRBV5-1,TGCGCCAGCAGCTTGGGACAGTTGAATAACTATGGCTACACCTTC,CASSLGQLNNYGYTF
.,TRBJ2-5,.,TRBV25-1,TGTGCCAGCAGTGTACACAGGGAGACCCAGTACTTC,CASSVHRETQYF
.,TRBJ2-5,TRBD2,TRBV29-1,TGCAGCGATCGGACTAGCTGGGAGACCCAGTACTTC,CSDRTSWETQYF
.,TRBJ1-1,.,TRBV6-6,TGTGCCAGCAGGTTACTCGGGATTATGAACACTGAAGCTTTCTTT,CASRLLGIMNTEAFF
.,TRBJ2-1,.,TRBV7-3,TGTGCCAGCAGCTTAGGGAGCGTTTCCTACAATGAGCAGTTCTTC,CASSLGSVSYNEQFF
.,TRBJ2-5,.,TRBV7-3,TGTGCCAGCAGCCAGGAGGGCCGGGGGACCCAGTACTTC,CASSQEGRGTQYF
few,TRBJ2-5,TRBD1,TRBV9,TGTGCCAGCAGCGTGGGACAGGGCTGGGAGACCCAGTACTTC,CASSVGQGWETQYF
.,TRBJ2-1,.,TRBV15,TGTGCCACCAGCAGAGACAGGCATGAGCAGTTCTTC,CATSRDRHEQFF
few,TRBJ1-2,.,TRBV6-5,TGTGCCAGCAGGGACGGTGTGAAGGGCGGGAGCGGCTACACCTTC,CASRDGVKGGSGYTF
.,TRBJ2-3,TRBD1,TRBV30,TGTGCCTGGAGTGCCGGACAGGGGAACGTGTATTTT,CAWSAGQGNVYF
few,TRBJ2-2,TRBD1,TRBV30,TGTGCCTGGGCGACTCAGGGGGCCGGGGAGCTGTTTTTT,CAWATQGAGELFF
few,TRBJ2-5,TRBD1,TRBV6-5,TGTGCCAGCAGTTACGCAGGGGGACCCAAGACCCAGTACTTC,CASSYAGGPKTQYF